What follows is one T cell receptor beta chain and its context. Its target is not known. The data were taken from a study of T cells in localized non-small cell lung cancer. The CDR3 runs to 14 residues. V was cut by 0 bases and J by 4 bases, with 9 bases left in between. Germline CDR1 is MNHEY and CDR2 is SVGAGI. Here immunoSEQ multiplex PCR was the method, and the copy in TCRdb shows in-frame clones only, minus some. The table includes roughly 58,000 clones, roughly 76% detected once. Notes on the study in general: Overall survival was longer when the density of T cells in the blood was higher. Heterogeneity is still possible, as just one tumor region was sequenced. Compared with tumor, uninvolved adjacent lung displayed greater T cell clonality, ranking highest overall.

This clonotype originated in a man aged 40-75 years with stage II lung adenocarcinoma. The source material was PBMCs, sampled before any cancer treatment. The chain is built from TRBV6-5 and TRBJ1-2; D gene unclear. In DNA form, the CDR3 reads TGTGCCAGCAGTTACTCGCCGGAACTCTATGGCTACACCTTC. Translation gives CASSYSPELYGYTF.